A single sample is the source of the 9 T cell receptor beta chains below, sequenced in a study of T cell clonality in common variable immunodeficiency. Here immunoSEQ multiplex PCR was the method, and the copy in TCRdb shows in-frame clones only, minus some. This sample carries approximately 81,000 clones, none of them present only once. Sequencing used peripheral blood mononuclear cells. The receptors here all came from a person aged 18-69 years in good health.

This clone was detected ten times or more. The CDR3 end lies 3 residues beyond the end of the read and is filled in from the germline J gene. The chain is built from TRBV20-1 and TRBJ2-7; 8 positions agree with TRBD1. This CDR3 contains 14 residues. Trimming at V came to 0 bases and at J to 0 bases, leaving 1 base not matched to a gene. Germline CDR1 DFQATT, CDR2 SNEGSKA (reference sequence). The CDR3 is CSAREDRVSYEQYF. The part of the CDR3 DNA that was read is TGCAGTGCTAGAGAGGACAGGGTCTCCTACGAG.

This clone was seen at least ten times. The read stops 3 residues short of the end of the CDR3; the missing end is completed from the germline J gene. V is TRBV7-9 and J is TRBJ2-3, with D perhaps matching TRBD2 (5 bases). Germline CDR1 reads SEHNR; CDR2 reads FQNEAQ (reference sequence). CDR3 length equals 15 residues. V gave up 5 bases and J gave up 6 bases, with 18 bases separating them. The CDR3 DNA, read in part, is TGTGCCAGCAGCCGTACTAGGCAAGGTTCGGATACG. As protein: CASSRTRQGSDT. The complete CDR3 sequence is CASSRTRQGSDTQYF. The full variable domain, with the rest looked up from reference TRBV7-9 and TRBJ2-3, is DTGVSQNPRHKITKRGQNVTFRCDPISEHNRLYWYRQTLGQGPEFLTYFQNEAQLEKSRLLSDRFSAERPKGSFSTLEIQRTEQGDSAMYLCASSRTRQGSDTQYFGPGTRLTVL.

This clone was seen repeatedly, ten times or more. The read terminates 3 residues before the CDR3 end, so the remaining end is supplied by the germline J gene. The V gene is TRBV18, the J gene TRBJ2-3; 8 bases are a match to TRBD1. Germline V gives CDR1 KGHSH, CDR2 LQKENI. V lost 6 bases and J lost 2; bases outside the gene matches: 7. This CDR3 region has 15 residues. CDR3 amino acids: CASSLGQGITDTQYF. CDR3 bases read: TGTGCCAGCTCCCTCGGACAGGGCATCACAGATACG.

This clone appeared many times. With the read ending 3 residues before the CDR3 end, the germline J gene is used to fill in that end. The chain couples TRBV20-1 to TRBJ1-3, with 7 positions matching TRBD1. Germline-derived CDR1 and CDR2 are DFQATT and SNEGSKA (reference sequence). The CDR3 is 17 residues long. Trimming took 0 bases from V and 0 from J; bases not matched to a gene: 8. CDR3 DNA (partial): TGCAGTGCTAGAGATGATGGGACAGCACTCTCTGGAAACACC. Encoded protein: CSARDDGTALSGNT. The CDR3 in its entirety is CSARDDGTALSGNTIYF.

The table lists this clone with many counts. Read sequence stops 3 residues before the CDR3 end, and the germline J gene provides the missing end. The chain has TRBV20-1 and TRBJ2-3; D might be TRBD2 (6 bases). The V gene's germline CDR1 is DFQATT and CDR2 SNEGSKA (reference sequence). The CDR3 extends over 15 amino acids. The CDR3 here is CSGGPPLTFTDTQYF. Incomplete CDR3 DNA: TGCAGCGGAGGGCCACCGCTCACCTTCACAGATACG.

This clone was seen repeatedly, ten times or more. The read falls 3 residues short of the CDR3 end, and the missing part is taken from the germline J gene. The J gene is TRBJ2-2, the V gene TRBV20-1, with TRBD1 matching over 7 bases. This CDR3 has 14 amino acids. CDR1 and CDR2 (germline): DFQATT, SNEGSKA (reference sequence). The part of the CDR3 DNA that was read is TGCAGTGCTAGAGGGGGACAGACGAATGAAAAG. Amino acid sequence: CSARGGQTNEK. The entire CDR3 protein reads CSARGGQTNEKLFF.

This clone was counted many times. Read data end 3 residues before the CDR3 end; the end is taken from the germline J gene. The V call is TRBV7-3, the J call TRBJ2-7; perhaps D is TRBD1 or TRBD2 (5 bases each). Germline assignment: CDR1 SGHTA and CDR2 FQGTGA. The length of the CDR3 is 16 residues. The V end was cut by 4 bases, the J end by 6 bases, with 22 bases between. The DNA read from the CDR3 is TGTGCCAGCAGCTCACACGGAAGAGAGGGGAGAGGCGAG. Residues: CASSSHGREGRGE. The entire CDR3 sequence reads CASSSHGREGRGEQYF. Supplemented by reference TRBV7-3 and TRBJ2-7, the full variable domain reads GAGVSQTPSNKVTEKGKYVELRCDPISGHTALYWYRQSLGQGPEFLIYFQGTGAADDSGLPNDRFFAVRPEGSVSTLKIQRTERGDSAVYLCASSSHGREGRGEQYFGPGTRLTVT.

This clone was counted at least ten times. The CDR3: CASSPKDRGLEKLFF. CDR3 bases read: TGTGCCAGCAGCCCTAAGGACAGGGGGCTTGAAAAA. The chain links TRBV7-2 to TRBJ1-4; 11 bases are a match to TRBD1. The sequenced fragment ends 3 residues before the CDR3 boundary, so the rest is inferred from the germline J gene. Germline V lookup: CDR1 SGHTA, CDR2 FQGNSA. This CDR3 has 15 residues. V shed 5 bases and J 7 bases; nucleotides not matched to a gene: 6.

This clone was recorded many times. The read finishes 3 residues shy of the CDR3 end, and the germline J gene is used to complete it. The rearrangement links TRBV3-1 (or the pseudogene TRBV3-2) to TRBJ2-4; 10 bases agree with TRBD2. Germline CDR1 and CDR2: LGHDT and YNNKEL (reference sequence). This CDR3 comprises 15 residues. The sequenced part of the CDR3 DNA is TGTGCCAGCAGATATCCGGGACTAGCGCGTGAAGGT. Residues: CASRYPGLAREG. The whole CDR3 sequence is CASRYPGLAREGQYF.